A single sample gave rise to the 15 T cell receptor beta chains below, sequenced in a study of blood T cell repertoires in COVID-19. The repertoire was sequenced with immunoSEQ multiplex PCR; TCRdb's copy has only in-frame clones and lacks some. The repertoire holds about 71,000 clones, with about 80% as singletons. Sequencing input: peripheral blood. Source of these receptors: a man between 65 and 85 years old with acute or convalescent COVID-19.

The CDR3 sequence: CSVGAGGLGGTQYF. The CDR3 DNA reads as TGCAGCGTTGGGGCAGGGGGCTTAGGAGGTACGCAGTATTTT. The J gene is TRBJ2-3, the V gene TRBV29-1; TRBD1 aligns across 8 bases. CDR3 size: 14 residues. Germline lookup yields CDR1 SQVTM and CDR2 ANQGSEA. Germline trimming cut 4 bases from V and 8 bases from J; bases unmatched to any gene: 11.

This chain connects TRBV6-5 to TRBJ1-1; TRBD1 matches 7 bases. The germline V gene encodes CDR1 MNHEY and CDR2 SVGAGI. Trimming took 6 bases from V and 4 from J; bases not matched to a gene: 2. The CDR3 has 12 amino acids. CDR3 in DNA: TGTGCCAGCAGGACAGGGCCCACTGAAGCTTTCTTT. This codes for CASRTGPTEAFF.

J is TRBJ2-7 and V is TRBV30; 9 nucleotides line up with TRBD1. Germline CDR1 GTSNPN, CDR2 SVGIG (reference sequence). The CDR3 consists of 15 residues. Trimming took 3 bases from V and 5 from J; bases not matched to a gene: 11. DNA for the CDR3: TGTGCCTGGAGACCTGGGACAGGGCATTGGGACGAGCAGTACTTC. It yields the protein CAWRPGTGHWDEQYF. Variable domain in full (rest from reference TRBV30 and TRBJ2-7): SQTIHQWPATLVQPVGSPLSLECTVEGTSNPNLYWYRQAAGRGLQLLFYSVGIGQISSEVPQNLSASRPQDRQFILSSKKLLLSDSGFYLCAWRPGTGHWDEQYFGPGTRLTVT.

J is TRBJ1-5 and V is TRBV5-1; D gene uncertain. This CDR3 spans 15 amino acids. Germline assignment: CDR1 SGHRS and CDR2 YFSETQ. Trimming removed 0 bases at V and 0 bases at J, with 7 bases between. This CDR3 is CASSLDGDSNQPQHF. The CDR3 nucleotides are TGCGCCAGCAGCTTGGACGGTGATAGCAATCAGCCCCAGCATTTT.

This clone is a singleton in its sample. This sequence joins TRBV6-6 and TRBJ1-1; no clear D gene. Germline CDR1 MNHNY, CDR2 SVGAGI (reference sequence). V was pared by 0 bases and J by 0 bases, with 5 bases between. This CDR3 comprises 14 residues. CDR3 nucleotide sequence: TGTGCCAGCAGTTACTCACAGCTGAACACTGAAGCTTTCTTT. This sequence encodes CASSYSQLNTEAFF.

V and J are TRBV25-1 and TRBJ1-2, with D possibly TRBD1 on 6 matching bases. The V and J ends lost 8 bases and 4 bases respectively, with 8 bases between them. The CDR3 consists of 11 residues. CDR1 is MGHDK and CDR2 is SYGVNS in the germline V gene. The CDR3 sequence: CASGRGYGYTF. Here the CDR3 DNA reads TGTGCCAGCGGCAGGGGCTATGGCTACACCTTC.

The chain employs TRBV15 and TRBJ2-2; 7 bases are shared with TRBD1. The V gene end was trimmed by 3 bases and the J gene end by 6 bases; junction bases not matched to a gene: 7. Per the germline V gene, CDR1 is LNHNV and CDR2 is YYDKDF (reference sequence). The CDR3 is 15 residues long. CDR3 DNA: TGTGCCACCAGCAGCGGGGACAGATGGGCCGGGGAGCTGTTTTTT. Protein sequence: CATSSGDRWAGELFF.

The chain employs TRBV3-1 (or the pseudogene TRBV3-2) and TRBJ2-1; D is perhaps TRBD2 (6 bases). This CDR3 contains 14 residues. V shed 4 bases and J shed 7 bases, with 14 bases lying between them. Germline CDR1 reads LGHDT; CDR2 reads YNNKEL (reference sequence). In DNA form, the CDR3 reads TGTGCCAGCAGCCCCGGTGCGGAGGGGAATGAGCAGTTCTTC. It is translated as CASSPGAEGNEQFF.

V gene TRBV4-3 combines with J gene TRBJ1-1; possibly TRBD1 for D (5 bases). Trimming stripped 5 bases from V and 1 base from J, with 14 bases between. This CDR3 is built from 15 residues. Germline-derived CDR1 and CDR2 are LGHNA and YSLEER. Here the CDR3 DNA reads TGCGCCAGCAGCGTTCGAGCGGGACGGAACACTGAAGCTTTCTTT. Amino acids: CASSVRAGRNTEAFF.

The table lists this clone with a count of one. The V gene is TRBV18, the J gene TRBJ2-1; TRBD2 might be the D (6 bases). The CDR3 has 14 amino acids. Germline V lookup: CDR1 KGHSH, CDR2 LQKENI. Trimming took 8 bases from V and 8 from J, leaving 19 bases between them. The CDR3 DNA sequence: TGTGCCAGCGGCTCCCTGCGGGGATGGGATGAGCAGTTCTTC. This gives the protein CASGSLRGWDEQFF.

The V gene is TRBV28, the J gene TRBJ2-6, with 7 positions matching TRBD1. CDR1 and CDR2 from the germline V gene are MDHEN and SYDVKM. Unmatched junction bases numbered 4, after V lost 8 bases and J lost 3 bases. There are 14 residues in the CDR3. CDR3 nucleotide sequence: TGTGCCAGCGACACAGGGGATGGGGCCAACGTCCTGACTTTC. Translation gives CASDTGDGANVLTF.

The chain recombines TRBV3-1 (or the pseudogene TRBV3-2) with TRBJ1-4; D is ambiguous. V shed 1 base and J shed 8 bases, with 17 bases lying between them. The CDR3 totals 16 residues. From germline, CDR1 is LGHDT and CDR2 YNNKEL (reference sequence). CDR3 nucleotide sequence: TGTGCCAGCAGCCAAGGGACCCCGGGGTTCGAAGAAAAACTGTTTTTT. Its protein product is CASSQGTPGFEEKLFF.

V and J are TRBV7-7 and TRBJ2-2; 10 bases match TRBD1. The CDR3 loop spans 17 amino acids. Germline lookup yields CDR1 SSHAT and CDR2 FNYEAQ (reference sequence). The V gene end was trimmed by 5 bases and the J gene end by 4 bases; junction bases not matched to a gene: 10. This CDR3 is CASSRPPGTGATGELFF. The CDR3 nucleotides are TGTGCCAGCAGCCGTCCTCCCGGGACAGGGGCCACCGGGGAGCTGTTTTTT.

The chain recombines TRBV7-9 with TRBJ2-7, with D perhaps TRBD2 (6 bases). In germline, CDR1 is SEHNR, CDR2 FQNEAQ (reference sequence). V was trimmed by 0 bases and J by 0 bases, leaving 15 bases between them. The length of the CDR3 is 17 residues. The DNA of the CDR3 is TGTGCCAGCAGCTTAGCGCGGGGCAGTCTGACCTCCTACGAGCAGTACTTC. Amino acids: CASSLARGSLTSYEQYF.

The chain recombines TRBV6-2 or TRBV6-3 with TRBJ1-2, with D possibly TRBD1 on 6 matching bases. With 2 bases removed from V and 10 bases from J, the gap between germline ends came to 11 bases. The CDR3 totals 12 residues. Germline loops: CDR1 MNHEY, CDR2 SVGEGT. DNA for the CDR3: TGTGCCAGCAGTTACGGAGGACAGTTCTACACCTTC. Its protein product is CASSYGGQFYTF.